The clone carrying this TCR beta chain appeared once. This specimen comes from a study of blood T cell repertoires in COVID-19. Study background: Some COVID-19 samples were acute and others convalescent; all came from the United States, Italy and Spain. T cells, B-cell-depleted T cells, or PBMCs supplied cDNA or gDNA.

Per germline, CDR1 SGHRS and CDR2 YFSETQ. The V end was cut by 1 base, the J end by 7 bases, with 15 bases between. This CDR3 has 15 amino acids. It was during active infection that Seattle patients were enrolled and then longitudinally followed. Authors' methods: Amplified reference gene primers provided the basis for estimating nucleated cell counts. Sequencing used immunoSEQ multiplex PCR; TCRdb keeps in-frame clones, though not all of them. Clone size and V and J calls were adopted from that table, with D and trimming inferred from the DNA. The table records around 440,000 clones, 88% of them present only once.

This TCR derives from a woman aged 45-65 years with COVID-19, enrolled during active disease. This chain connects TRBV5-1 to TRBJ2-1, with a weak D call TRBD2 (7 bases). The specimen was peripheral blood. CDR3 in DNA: TGCGCCAGCAGCTTGTTAGGTGGGGGGGCAAATGAGCAGTTCTTC. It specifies CASSLLGGGANEQFF.